Described below is a single T cell receptor (beta chain) sequence and its context. These data originate in a study of blood T cell repertoires in COVID-19. The CDR3 contains 17 residues. The ends lost 10 bases at V and 4 bases at J; junction bases unmatched: 18. Germline CDR1 and CDR2: MGHDK and SYGVNS. TCRdb keeps only in-frame clones here, not all; method: immunoSEQ multiplex PCR. Found here are approximately 230,000 clones, 88% of them singletons; the top ten hold roughly 6%. The chain couples TRBV25-1 to TRBJ2-5; 10 bases align to TRBD2. What was sequenced was peripheral blood. The receptor was derived from a woman aged 25 to 45 with COVID-19, enrolled during active disease. This CDR3 is CATKDGIAGGPSETQYF. CDR3 coding DNA: TGTGCCACCAAGGACGGGATAGCGGGGGGACCCTCAGAGACCCAGTACTTC.